These 3 T cell receptor beta chains came from one sample sequenced in a study of identical twins. Via MiXCR, TCRdb re-called the 5' RACE reads, giving one row per CDR3 protein. Of approximately 680,000 distinct CDR3 sequences in the sample, about 7.6% were seen once. The same specimen was also included in a second study, on yellow fever vaccine responses in identical twins.

Sequenced sample: PBMCs. These receptors came from a woman between 18 and 29 years old in good health.

This clonotype was counted a few times. V gene TRBV21-1 combines with J gene TRBJ2-7; the DNA was not used to check the table's D call, TRBD1. TRBV21-1 is labeled a pseudogene. The CDR3 has 16 amino acids. The CDR3 loop is CASSKTTRDGAYEQYV. The CDR3 bases are TGTGCCAGCAGCAAAACCACCCGGGACGGCGCCTACGAGCAGTACGTC.

V and J are TRBV5-1 and TRBJ2-2; D possibly corresponds to TRBD2 (5 bases). The CDR3 is made up of 15 amino acids. The V gene's germline CDR1 is SGHRS and CDR2 YFSETQ. Trimming took 0 bases from V and 4 from J, leaving 10 bases between them. CDR3 in amino acids: CASSLEGSSTGELFF. The DNA of the CDR3 is TGCGCCAGCAGCTTGGAAGGGAGCAGCACCGGGGAGCTGTTTTTT.

The rearrangement links TRBV7-8 to TRBJ2-7; D possibly corresponds to TRBD2 (5 bases). CDR3 size: 14 residues. Per the germline V gene, CDR1 is SGHVS and CDR2 is FQNEAQ. The ends were cut back, 6 bases at V and 1 base at J, with 13 bases in the middle. Written as DNA, the CDR3 is TGTGCCAGCAGACCGGACCGAGGGTCCTACGAGCAGTACGTC. Translation: CASRPDRGSYEQYV.